This T cell receptor beta chain derives from a study of immune characterization of retroperitoneal liposarcoma. The germline V gene encodes CDR1 MNHNS and CDR2 SASEGT. The CDR3 consists of 15 residues. V was pared by 5 bases and J by 2 bases, with 5 bases of the junction left unmatched. Using its own MiXCR run on the PCR reads, TCRdb lists one record per CDR3 protein. The data show fewer than 2,500 distinct CDR3 sequences, with around a third seen just once and approximately 15% held by the top ten. The specimen sequenced was tumor tissue. This rearrangement joins TRBV6-1 to TRBJ2-1, with 8 bases fitting TRBD1. The TCR comes from a male donor with retroperitoneal liposarcoma. CDR3 region: CASSQQGVPYNEQFF. The DNA of the CDR3 is TGTGCCAGCAGTCAACAGGGGGTCCCCTACAATGAGCAGTTCTTC.